A single sample is the source of the 8 T cell receptor beta chains below, sequenced in a study of CD8 T cells in ankylosing spondylitis. MiXCR, applied by TCRdb to the 5' RACE reads, yields one record per CDR3 protein. The sample lists some 220,000 distinct CDR3 sequences, around 7.9% occurring once. General observations from the study: A TCR beta motif of several highly homologous variants appeared characteristic of ankylosing spondylitis blood.

Their antigen targets remain unknown. Specimen: blood, either unsorted or a sorted T cell fraction (not recorded which). These receptors were taken from a male donor with ankylosing spondylitis.

Ten or more counts support this clonotype. This sequence joins TRBV28 and TRBJ1-2, with a tentative D call TRBD1 (5 bases). With 5 bases removed from V and 7 bases from J, the gap between germline ends came to 17 bases. The CDR3 is 14 residues long. The germline V gene encodes CDR1 MDHEN and CDR2 SYDVKM. The CDR3 DNA sequence: TGTGCCAGCAGTCCCCGCTTGGCAGGGCCTGGCTACACCTTC. Protein: CASSPRLAGPGYTF.

In its sample, this clonotype was seen many times. This chain uses TRBV5-5 with TRBJ2-1; D call uncertain. V was clipped by 4 bases and J by 6 bases, with 11 bases between them. Germline loops: CDR1 SGHKS, CDR2 YYEKEE (reference sequence). This CDR3 is built from 13 residues. The CDR3 is CASSAQGFNEQFF. CDR3 sequence (DNA): TGTGCCAGCAGCGCGCAAGGGTTCAATGAGCAGTTCTTC. The full variable domain, rest sourced from reference TRBV5-5 and TRBJ2-1, is DAGVTQSPTHLIKTRGQQVTLRCSPISGHKSVSWYQQVLGQGPQFIFQYYEKEERGRGNFPDRFSARQFPNYSSELNVNALLLGDSALYLCASSAQGFNEQFFGPGTRLTVL.

This clonotype was seen many times. The J gene is TRBJ1-5, the V gene TRBV28; the D is unclear. This CDR3 region has 16 residues. Germline loops: CDR1 MDHEN, CDR2 SYDVKM. V was trimmed by 4 bases and J by 0 bases, leaving 13 bases between them. The CDR3 DNA reads as TGTGCCAGCAGTTACCCGACGGGGTATAGCAATCAGCCCCAGCATTTT. This gives the protein CASSYPTGYSNQPQHF.

This clonotype was found a few times. The chain is built from TRBV27 and TRBJ1-1; 10 bases fit TRBD1. In germline, CDR1 is MNHEY, CDR2 SMNVEV (reference sequence). V lost 6 bases to trimming and J lost 4 bases; unmatched junction nucleotides: 11. This CDR3 is built from 16 residues. CDR3 amino acids: CASSPSLGTGATEAFF. DNA for the CDR3: TGTGCCAGCAGCCCCTCTCTCGGGACAGGGGCCACTGAAGCTTTCTTT.

The table lists this clonotype with many counts. The chain combines TRBV7-8 with TRBJ2-1, with no clear D. CDR1 is SGHVS and CDR2 is FQNEAQ in the germline V gene. Trimming stripped 6 bases from V and 0 bases from J, with 12 bases between. The CDR3 sequence is 15 residues long. CDR3 sequence: CASRVELYSYNEQFF. As DNA, the CDR3 is TGTGCCAGCAGGGTGGAACTTTACTCCTACAATGAGCAGTTCTTC.

This clonotype has a count of ten or more. V usage is TRBV4-3 and J usage is TRBJ2-7, with 8 nucleotides matching TRBD2. The CDR3 runs 18 residues. Per germline, CDR1 LGHNA and CDR2 YSLEER. V gave up 0 bases and J gave up 4 bases; unmatched junction bases: 14. CDR3 DNA: TGCGCCAGCAGCCAAGAAGAAAAGGGACCGAGCGGGGGATACGAGCAGTACTTC. Residues: CASSQEEKGPSGGYEQYF.

This clonotype came up many times. V and J are TRBV2 and TRBJ1-1, with a tentative D call TRBD1 (6 bases). V was clipped by 5 bases and J by 10 bases, with 17 bases between them. Germline CDR1 and CDR2: SNHLY and FYNNEI. CDR3 size: 13 residues. The CDR3 region has the DNA TGTGCCAGCAGTAATTCAGGGGCCAGGGGAGCTTTCTTT. It yields the protein CASSNSGARGAFF.

This clonotype was counted at least ten times. V is TRBV7-6 and J is TRBJ2-2; 9 nucleotides align to TRBD2. V dropped 5 bases and J dropped 4; count of bases not matched to a gene: 2. The CDR3 consists of 14 residues. Germline CDR1 and CDR2: SGHVS and FNYEAQ. For the CDR3, the DNA is TGTGCCAGCAGCCCGCGGGGGGGCACCGGGGAGCTGTTTTTT. Translating gives CASSPRGGTGELFF.